A selection of T cell receptor beta chains follows, all from one sample in a study of molecular identifiers for immune sequencing clone quantification. TCRdb fed the PCR reads into MiXCR, producing one record per CDR3 protein. The sample has about 320,000 distinct CDR3 sequences; 20% to 25% are singletons. Input material: naive CD8+ T cells from blood, with Jurkat cell RNA spiked in. Receptor source: a human donor in good health. Some libraries in this study had Jurkat cell RNA spiked in. Both conserved end residues are part of each CDR3. The D gene is left open where the match is weak. The size entry is marked missing in some rows and otherwise reads once, few, many or a size class.

D gene	CDR3 length	V gene	J gene	clone size	CDR3 DNA	CDR3 protein
TRBD1	17	TRBV4-3	TRBJ1-2	few	TGCGCCAGCAGCCAAGACACCGGGACAGGGGCCTCATTTGGCTACACCTTC	CASSQDTGTGASFGYTF
TRBD1	14	TRBV29-1	TRBJ2-7	many	TGCAGCGTTGATTCCGGGACAGGGACCTACGAGCAGTACTTC	CSVDSGTGTYEQYF
-	13	TRBV28	TRBJ1-1	many	TGTGCCAGCAGTTTTTTTACCCCCGATGAAGCTTTCTTT	CASSFFTPDEAFF
-	13	TRBV7-2	TRBJ2-7	many	TGTGCCAGCAGCTCAGACTCGGCATACGAGCAGTACTTC	CASSSDSAYEQYF
-	16	TRBV24-1	TRBJ2-1	-	TGTGCCACCAGTCCTAGGAGGACCCCCTCCTACAGTGAGCAGTTCTTC	CATSPRRTPSYSEQFF
-	15	TRBV6-5	TRBJ1-1	many	TGTGCCACCGGGCCGGGTGCTCTCATCGCCACTGAAGCTTTCTTT	CATGPGALIATEAFF
-	14	TRBV27	TRBJ2-7	few	TGTGCCAGCAGTTTAGAGAGGGGATACCACGAGCAGTACTTC	CASSLERGYHEQYF
-	14	TRBV20-1	TRBJ2-3	many	TGCAGTGCTAGAGGACACCGGGGTTCAGTCGCGCAGTATTTT	CSARGHRGSVAQYF
-	14	TRBV10-3	TRBJ2-7	-	TGTGCCATCAGGGGGGACACCTTCCCGGGGGAGCAGTACTTC	CAIRGDTFPGEQYF
-	14	TRBV30	TRBJ2-3	-	TGTGTCTGGAGTGTAGCCGGGAGCACAGATACGCAGTATTTT	CVWSVAGSTDTQYF
-	14	TRBV9	TRBJ2-4	many	TGTGCCAGCAGCTCAGATGATGCCAAAAACATTCAGTACTTC	CASSSDDAKNIQYF
-	15	TRBV27	TRBJ2-7	many	TGTGCCAGCAGCCCCCGGGGTGTTTGGGGGTACGAGCAGTACTTC	CASSPRGVWGYEQYF
-	16	TRBV27	TRBJ1-5	-	TGTGCCGGCAGTTTAATCGCAGTCAATAGCAATCAGCCCCAGCATTTT	CAGSLIAVNSNQPQHF
TRBD1	13	TRBV19	TRBJ2-7	many	TGTGCCAGTAGTATGGGGACAGGGGACGAGCAGTACTTC	CASSMGTGDEQYF
-	15	TRBV4-2	TRBJ1-1	many	TGTGCCAGCAGCCAAGATTGGGGCTGGAACACTGAAGCTTTCTTT	CASSQDWGWNTEAFF
-	16	TRBV27	TRBJ2-2	many	TGTGCCAGCAGTTCCAACCTACAGGGGAACACCGGGGAGCTGTTTTTT	CASSSNLQGNTGELFF
TRBD1	13	TRBV29-1	TRBJ2-3	many	TGCAGCGTTGACCAGGGGGCCAAAGATACGCAGTATTTT	CSVDQGAKDTQYF
-	13	TRBV14	TRBJ1-1	many	TGTGCCAGCAGCCCCTCAGGAATCACTGAAGCTTTCTTT	CASSPSGITEAFF